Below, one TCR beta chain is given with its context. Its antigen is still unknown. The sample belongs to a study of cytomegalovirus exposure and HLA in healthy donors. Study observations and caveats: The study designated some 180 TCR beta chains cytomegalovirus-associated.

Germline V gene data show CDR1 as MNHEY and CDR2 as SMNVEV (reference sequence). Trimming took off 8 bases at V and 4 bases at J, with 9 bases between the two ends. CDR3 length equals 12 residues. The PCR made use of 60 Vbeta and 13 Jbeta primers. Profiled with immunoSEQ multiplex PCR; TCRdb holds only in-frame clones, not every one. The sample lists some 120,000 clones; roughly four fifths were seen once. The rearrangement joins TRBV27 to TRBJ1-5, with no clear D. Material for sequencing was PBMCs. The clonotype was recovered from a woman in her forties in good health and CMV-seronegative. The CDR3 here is CASSGFNQPQHF. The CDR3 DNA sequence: TGTGCCAGCTCCGGGTTTAATCAGCCCCAGCATTTT.